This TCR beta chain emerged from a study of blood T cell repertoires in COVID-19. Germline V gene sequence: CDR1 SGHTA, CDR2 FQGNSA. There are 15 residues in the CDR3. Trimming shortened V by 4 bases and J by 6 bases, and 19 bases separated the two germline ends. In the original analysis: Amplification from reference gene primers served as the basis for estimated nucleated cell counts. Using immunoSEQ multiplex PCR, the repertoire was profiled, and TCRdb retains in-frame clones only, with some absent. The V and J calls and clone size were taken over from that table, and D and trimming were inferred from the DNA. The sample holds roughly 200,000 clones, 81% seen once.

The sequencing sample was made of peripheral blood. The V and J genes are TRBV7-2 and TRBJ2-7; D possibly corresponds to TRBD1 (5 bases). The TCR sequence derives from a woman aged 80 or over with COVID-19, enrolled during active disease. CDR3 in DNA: TGTGCCAGCAGCTCCACCCCGGGCAGGGTTCGCGAGCAGTACTTC. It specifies CASSSTPGRVREQYF.